This TCR beta chain was recorded in a study of identical twins. The CDR3 runs 15 residues. The V gene's germline CDR1 is SGHRS and CDR2 YFSETQ. The V gene lost 4 bases and the J gene lost 4 bases, with 14 bases spanning the gap. Findings of the study overall: Excess sharing by twins proved weaker in beta out-of-frame sequences.

TCRdb reprocessed the 5' RACE reads via MiXCR and lists one record per CDR3 protein. The sample includes around 250,000 distinct CDR3 sequences, roughly 8.7% seen only once; the top ten take approximately 3%. To note about this clonotype: Its antigen is undetermined.

The sample was also reused in another study, on yellow fever vaccine responses in identical twins.

Sequenced input: CD8+ T cells sorted from blood. This receptor was obtained from a woman between 18 and 29 years old in good health. V is TRBV5-1 and J is TRBJ2-2; the D call may be TRBD1 or TRBD2 (5 bases each). CDR3 amino acids: CASSPWDGATGELFF. Here the CDR3 DNA reads TGCGCCAGCAGCCCATGGGACGGAGCCACCGGGGAGCTGTTTTTT.